The T cell receptor beta chain described here comes from a study of T cell changes during pregnancy in multiple sclerosis. Data came from immunoSEQ multiplex PCR; TCRdb stores just in-frame clones and leaves some out. The sample shows roughly 72,000 clones, about 90% of them seen only once. In germline, CDR1 is SGHAT, CDR2 FQDESV (reference sequence). This CDR3 has 16 residues. V was clipped by 5 bases and J by 3 bases; unmatched bases: 11. This sequence joins TRBV11-1 and TRBJ1-1; the match to TRBD1 covers 8 bases. The sample was peripheral blood, taken in the first trimester of pregnancy. This TCR was recovered from a female donor in good health, enrolled as a control in a pregnancy study. The CDR3 DNA reads TGTGCCAGCAGCCCGGGACAGGCCTCTGGGGACACTGAAGCTTTCTTT. This gives the protein CASSPGQASGDTEAFF.